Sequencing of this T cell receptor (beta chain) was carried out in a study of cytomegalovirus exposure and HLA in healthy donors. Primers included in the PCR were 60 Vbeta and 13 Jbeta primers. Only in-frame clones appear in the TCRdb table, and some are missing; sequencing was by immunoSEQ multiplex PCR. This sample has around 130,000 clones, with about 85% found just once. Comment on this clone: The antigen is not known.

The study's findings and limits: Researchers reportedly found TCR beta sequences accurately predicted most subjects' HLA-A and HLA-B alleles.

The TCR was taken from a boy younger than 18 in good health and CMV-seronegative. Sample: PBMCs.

The CDR3 coding sequence is TGTGCCAGCAGCGAGCGGGGGGGCCGGGGTACGCAGTATTTT. This encodes CASSERGGRGTQYF. This chain joins TRBV7-3 and TRBJ2-3, with TRBD2 identical over 10 bases. Germline CDR1 reads SGHTA; CDR2 reads FQGTGA. This CDR3 spans 14 amino acids. J gave up 8 bases and V 5 bases, and 7 bases lay outside the gene matches.